This T cell receptor beta chain was found in a study of spatial heterogeneity in lung cancer. Sample time point: blood at routine non-recurrence follow-up after resection. From the 5' RACE reads, TCRdb called clonotypes with MiXCR, one entry per CDR3 protein. The sample holds about 41,000 distinct CDR3 sequences, over 9.5% seen once. In this sample, this clonotype turned up a few times. Trimming removed 2 bases at V and 9 bases at J, with 5 bases between. The CDR3 runs 11 residues. Looked up from germline, CDR1 is SEHNR and CDR2 is FQNEAQ (reference sequence). The chain combines TRBV7-9 with TRBJ1-5; D not resolved. This TCR was recovered from a female donor with early-stage non-small cell lung cancer. The input for sequencing was PBMCs, taken at follow-up. This CDR3 is CASSLIGPQHF. CDR3 nucleotide sequence: TGTGCCAGCAGCTTAATTGGGCCCCAGCATTTT. The complete variable domain, with remaining parts taken from reference TRBV7-9 and TRBJ1-5, reads DTGVSQNPRHKITKRGQNVTFRCDPISEHNRLYWYRQTLGQGPEFLTYFQNEAQLEKSRLLSDRFSAERPKGSFSTLEIQRTEQGDSAMYLCASSLIGPQHFGDGTRLSIL.